The sequence of this T cell receptor beta chain was determined in a study of blood T cells in healthy people across ages. Study details: When template switching was applied, about one barcoded beta molecule was captured per two T cells. Notes on the study in general: A greater number of naive CD4+ cells and higher diversity distinguished long-lived donors from aged donors. Using unsorted PBMCs precluded a conclusive naive versus antigen-experienced comparison.

To note about this clonotype: The antigen remains unidentified.

Sample-barcoded 5' priming and a J-beta primer mix drove a second PCR of 7 to 11 cycles. TCRdb processed the 5' RACE reads anew with MiXCR; each CDR3 protein has one entry. The table includes 550,000 to 600,000 distinct CDR3 sequences, about 45% detected once. The germline V gene encodes CDR1 MNHEY and CDR2 SMNVEV (reference sequence). V lost 6 bases, J lost 7 bases, and 9 bases stayed unmatched. The CDR3 extends over 15 amino acids. This sequence joins TRBV27 and TRBJ2-1; TRBD2 matches at 10 bases. The material sequenced was blood. The sequence derives from a man aged 80 or over in good health. CDR3 nucleotides: TGTGCCAGCAGCTTCCCCGGGACTAGCGCGAATGAGCAGTTCTTC. It codes for CASSFPGTSANEQFF.